This TCR beta chain is from a study of cytomegalovirus exposure and HLA in healthy donors. The study's findings and limits: A list of approximately 160 TCR beta chains associated with cytomegalovirus was given. Sequence variants that were highly shared formed a cluster that was likely a sequencing artifact.

The CDR3 spans 16 residues. Looked up from germline, CDR1 is MRHNA and CDR2 is SNTAGT. This clone has just one count. Its specificity is unknown. Germline and junction disagree at one end, which may indicate a read error. Use of 60 Vbeta and 13 Jbeta primers characterized the PCR. Methods used by the authors: An analysis performed later counted 60 million to 90 million unique TCR beta chains (roughly 11 million of them shared). Profiling relied on immunoSEQ multiplex PCR, and the TCRdb table lists in-frame clones only, not all of them. D and trimming were read from the DNA, whereas the V and J calls and clone size are those reported in that table. This sample has over 200,000 clones, with around 73% found just once.

Sequencing was carried out using PBMCs. This clonotype was sampled from a male donor in good health and CMV-seronegative. The gene calls are TRBV6-4 and TRBJ1-4; TRBD1 matches 9 bases. DNA for the CDR3: TGTGCCAGCAGTTACTCACAGGGGGCGTCTGGAGAAAAACTGTTTTTT. It specifies CASSYSQGASGEKLFF.